This entry lists 18 T cell receptor beta chains sequenced from one sample in a study of T cell responses to AZD1222 COVID-19 vaccine. Measured with immunoSEQ multiplex PCR; TCRdb has only the in-frame clones, and not every one. The table lists 150,000 to 200,000 clones, over 75% of them singletons. This material consisted of peripheral blood, taken on day 0 of AZD1222 vaccination. Source of these receptors: an adult in good health.

The genes are TRBV4-1 and TRBJ1-1, with 11 bases lining up with TRBD1. CDR1 is MGHRA, CDR2 YSYEKL, per germline. J was trimmed by 0 bases and V by 7 bases; bases with no gene match: 10. CDR3 length equals 17 residues. CDR3 amino acids: CASTSRTGGLMNTEAFF. The CDR3 DNA sequence: TGCGCCAGCACGTCCCGGACAGGGGGCCTCATGAACACTGAAGCTTTCTTT.

This sequence joins TRBV18 and TRBJ2-3; the D gene is possibly TRBD2 (5 bases). This CDR3 comprises 15 residues. CDR1 is KGHSH and CDR2 is LQKENI in the germline V gene. The V and J ends lost 2 bases and 3 bases respectively, with 12 bases between them. CDR3 region: CASSPEGLGTDTQYF. The CDR3 DNA reads as TGTGCCAGCTCACCAGAGGGCCTGGGGACAGATACGCAGTATTTT.

DNA of the CDR3: TGTGCCAGTAGTATGGAAGGGAAAATGAACATTCAGTACTTC. It yields the protein CASSMEGKMNIQYF. The chain joins TRBV19 to TRBJ2-4, with D uncertain. The germline gives CDR1 LNHDA, CDR2 SQIVND (reference sequence). V was cut by 3 bases and J by 7 bases, with 13 bases left in between. CDR3 length: 14 residues.

This chain uses TRBV4-2 with TRBJ1-5, with a tentative D call TRBD1 (6 bases). Deletions cut 0 bases from V and 6 bases from J, with 15 bases between. CDR1 and CDR2 (germline): LGHNA, YNFKEQ. The CDR3 runs 16 residues. CDR3 residues: CASSQDYLGGTQPQHF. CDR3 in DNA: TGTGCCAGCAGCCAAGATTATCTTGGGGGCACTCAGCCCCAGCATTTT.

The chain links TRBV19 to TRBJ1-1, with a weak D call TRBD1 (5 bases). Trimming pared 7 bases from V and 0 bases from J, leaving 24 bases between. This CDR3 is built from 18 residues. Germline assignment: CDR1 LNHDA and CDR2 SQIVND (reference sequence). The CDR3 loop is CASNPGSGTLPMNTEAFF. CDR3 coding DNA: TGTGCCAGTAACCCAGGGTCGGGCACCCTTCCAATGAACACTGAAGCTTTCTTT.

CDR3 bases: TGCGCCAGCAGCCAAGATATCGCAGGGAATAATTCACCCCTCCACTTT. This sequence encodes CASSQDIAGNNSPLHF. V and J are TRBV4-3 and TRBJ1-6; weak D call: TRBD1 (5 bases). Germline CDR1 reads LGHNA; CDR2 reads YSLEER. The CDR3 covers 16 residues. V was cut by 0 bases and J by 5 bases, with 11 bases left in between.

V usage is TRBV6-5 and J usage is TRBJ1-3; no clear D gene. CDR1 MNHEY and CDR2 SVGAGI come from the germline V gene. The CDR3 totals 15 residues. Deletions cut 6 bases from V and 0 bases from J, with 12 bases between. CDR3 region: CASRAGTDSGNTIYF. CDR3 coding DNA: TGTGCCAGCAGGGCCGGCACTGACTCTGGAAACACCATATATTTT.

The V gene is TRBV19, the J gene TRBJ2-7; 8 bases line up with TRBD1. The length of the CDR3 is 17 residues. V dropped 2 bases and J dropped 1; count of bases not matched to a gene: 10. Germline assignment: CDR1 LNHDA and CDR2 SQIVND (reference sequence). The DNA of the CDR3 is TGTGCCAGTAGTATACTCGCCGGGACAGGAGTTTCCTACGAGCAGTACTTC. As protein: CASSILAGTGVSYEQYF.

The V call is TRBV27, the J call TRBJ1-6; no clear D. The CDR3 loop spans 17 amino acids. Germline V gives CDR1 MNHEY, CDR2 SMNVEV (reference sequence). Trimming cost V 3 bases and J 0 bases, with 12 bases left between them. CDR3 amino acids: CASSFRAVGSYNSPLHF. CDR3 DNA: TGTGCCAGCAGTTTTCGGGCAGTTGGCTCCTATAATTCACCCCTCCACTTT.

CDR3 in DNA: TGTGCCAGCAGAAGCGGGACAGGGGTCACTGAAGCTTTCTTT. It yields the protein CASRSGTGVTEAFF. V and J are TRBV7-9 and TRBJ1-1, with 10 bases lining up with TRBD1. The germline CDR1 and CDR2 sequences are SEHNR and FQNEAQ (reference sequence). J lost 4 bases, V lost 6 bases, and 5 bases had no gene match. CDR3 length: 14 residues. Complete variable domain (other parts from reference TRBV7-9 and TRBJ1-1): DTGVSQNPRHKITKRGQNVTFRCDPISEHNRLYWYRQTLGQGPEFLTYFQNEAQLEKSRLLSDRFSAERPKGSFSTLEIQRTEQGDSAMYLCASRSGTGVTEAFFGQGTRLTVV.

The chain combines TRBV11-2 with TRBJ1-3; D remains ambiguous. V was pared by 1 base and J by 0 bases, with 13 bases between. The CDR3 is made up of 17 amino acids. Germline V gene sequence: CDR1 SGHAT, CDR2 FQNNGV. This CDR3 reads CASSLGGGLPSGNTIYF. The DNA of the CDR3 is TGTGCCAGCAGCTTAGGAGGAGGGCTCCCCTCTGGAAACACCATATATTTT.

The chain joins TRBV19 to TRBJ1-3; no definite D call. V was clipped by 7 bases and J by 2 bases, with 21 bases between them. The CDR3 is 17 amino acids. Germline V gene sequence: CDR1 LNHDA, CDR2 SQIVND (reference sequence). The CDR3, as DNA: TGTGCCAGTACCCGAAGGTCCGCGCGGAGCCCTGGAAACACCATATATTTT. Protein: CASTRRSARSPGNTIYF.

This sequence joins TRBV2 and TRBJ2-3; the D gene is possibly TRBD2 (7 bases). V lost 6 bases and J 2 bases, leaving 12 bases between the germline ends. Germline values: CDR1 SNHLY, CDR2 FYNNEI. This CDR3 has 14 residues. Here the CDR3 reads CASRARGLTDTQYF. CDR3 sequence (DNA): TGTGCCAGCAGGGCGCGGGGGCTCACAGATACGCAGTATTTT.

The chain joins TRBV4-2 to TRBJ1-5; 8 nucleotides align to TRBD1. The CDR3 has 14 amino acids. Trimming cost V 3 bases and J 7 bases; bases outside gene matches: 5. CDR1 LGHNA and CDR2 YNFKEQ come from the germline V gene. The CDR3 bases are TGTGCCAGCAGCCACCAGGGGGCCGGACAGCCCCAGCATTTT. This sequence encodes CASSHQGAGQPQHF.

The chain is built from TRBV3-1 (or the pseudogene TRBV3-2) and TRBJ2-5; 7 nucleotides align to TRBD1. The CDR3 has 16 amino acids. Trimming cost V 4 bases and J 1 base; bases outside gene matches: 9. The germline CDR1 and CDR2 sequences are LGHDT and YNNKEL (reference sequence). CDR3 loop: CASSLWTGDIQETQYF. CDR3 in DNA: TGTGCCAGCAGCCTGTGGACAGGTGATATCCAAGAGACCCAGTACTTC.

The rearrangement links TRBV7-3 to TRBJ2-2; D might be TRBD1 (5 bases). V lost 4 bases, J lost 5 bases, and 8 bases lay in between. In germline, CDR1 is SGHTA, CDR2 FQGTGA. The CDR3 has 13 residues. The DNA for the CDR3 is TGTGCCAGCAGCTCAGGGCCTACCGGGGAGCTGTTTTTT. It translates to CASSSGPTGELFF.

The chain links TRBV3-1 (or the pseudogene TRBV3-2) to TRBJ2-3; TRBD1 matches 11 bases. CDR1 and CDR2 (germline): LGHDT, YNNKEL (reference sequence). V shed 8 bases, J shed 3 bases, and the junction held 1 base outside the gene matches. The CDR3 is 13 residues long. CDR3: CASRDRGTDTQYF. The CDR3 bases are TGTGCCAGCCGGGACAGGGGGACAGATACGCAGTATTTT.

The gene calls are TRBV18 and TRBJ1-2; D uncertain. Deletions cut 6 bases from V and 2 bases from J, with 10 bases between. From germline, CDR1 is KGHSH and CDR2 LQKENI. The CDR3 has 13 residues. The CDR3 nucleotides are TGTGCCAGCTCCACGACACCGAACTATGGCTACACCTTC. It yields the protein CASSTTPNYGYTF.